This is a list of T cell receptor beta chains from one sample in a study of blood T cell repertoires in COVID-19. Libraries were prepared by immunoSEQ multiplex PCR; TCRdb keeps only in-frame clonotypes and omits some of them. The sample consists of 300,000 to 400,000 clones, 89% of them appearing once. The specimen was peripheral blood. Every receptor here comes from a woman aged 25 to 45 with COVID-19, enrolled during active disease. CDR3s include the opening cysteine and the closing phenylalanine or tryptophan. A D gene is named only where the DNA matches it firmly. Expanded clones get a size class; other rows say once, few or many, or leave the size out.

j_call v_call clone_size d_call cdr3_nt cdr3_aa
TRBJ2-7 TRBV4-1 few . TGCGCCAGCAGCCAAGAGCCCGGGACACCCTACGAGCAGTACTTC CASSQEPGTPYEQYF
TRBJ1-4 TRBV5-5 . . TGTGCCAGCAGCTTGTTGACGGGAGCTAATGAAAAACTGTTTTTT CASSLLTGANEKLFF
TRBJ2-3 TRBV7-9 . . TGTGCCAGCAGCCCGCAGAGGGATACGCAGTATTTT CASSPQRDTQYF
TRBJ1-1 TRBV15 . TRBD1 TGTGCCACCAGCAGAGGACAGGGGTTGGGGAACACTGAAGCTTTCTTT CATSRGQGLGNTEAFF
TRBJ2-1 TRBV10-1 . TRBD2 TGCGCCAGCAGTGAAGGGACTAGCAAGGTCAATGAGCAGTTCTTC CASSEGTSKVNEQFF
TRBJ2-1 TRBV10-1 . TRBD2 TGCGCCAGCAGTGAGGCGGGGGTCGATGAGCAGTTCTTC CASSEAGVDEQFF
TRBJ1-5 TRBV19 once . TGTGCCAGTAGTATCAAGGTGTCAGGGTTGACTCCCCAGCATTTT CASSIKVSGLTPQHF
TRBJ1-3 TRBV5-4 . . TGTGCCAGCAGCCTCGGGGTGGGAAACACCATATATTTT CASSLGVGNTIYF
TRBJ2-3 TRBV4-1 . . TGCGCCAGCAGCCAAGGAAGCGGCGAGGATACGCAGTATTTT CASSQGSGEDTQYF
TRBJ1-5 TRBV27 . . TGTGCCAGCAGTTTCCTTTCGGGGGGCTTAAATCAGCCCCAGCATTTT CASSFLSGGLNQPQHF
TRBJ2-2 TRBV2 . . TGTGCCAGCAGCGTCGGGGAGCTGTTTTTT CASSVGELFF
TRBJ1-2 TRBV2 once . TGTGCCAGCAGAGACAAGGACTACGACTATGGCTACACCTTC CASRDKDYDYGYTF
TRBJ2-4 TRBV3-1/TRBV3-2 . TRBD2 TGTGCCAGCAGCCTGGGGGGGGGAGAAAACATTCAGTACTTC CASSLGGGENIQYF
TRBJ1-1 TRBV4-3 once TRBD1 TGCGCCAGCAGCCAACAGACAGGGAGGACTGAAGCTTTCTTT CASSQQTGRTEAFF
TRBJ2-1 TRBV13 . TRBD1 TGTGCCAGCAGCCCAACACAGGGACAGGGGGACTCTAATGAGCAGTTCTTC CASSPTQGQGDSNEQFF
TRBJ2-7 TRBV18 . TRBD2 TGTGCCAGCTCACCACCGGTGGTAAATAGCGGGGGGAACTACGAGCAGTACTTC CASSPPVVNSGGNYEQYF
TRBJ2-5 TRBV18 . . TGTGCCAGCTCCCCAATGCAGGTTCTCCAAGAGACCCAGTACTTC CASSPMQVLQETQYF
TRBJ1-1 TRBV12-5 . TRBD1 TGTGCTAGTGGAAAGGACAGGGATTGGGCTTTCTTT CASGKDRDWAFF
TRBJ2-1 TRBV11-2 . . TGTGCCAGCAGCCCGGGACAACTCTACAATGAGCAGTTCTTC CASSPGQLYNEQFF
TRBJ2-1 TRBV5-1 . . TGCGCCAGCAGCTCTAGCGCGAGCTCCTACAATGAGCAGTTCTTC CASSSSASSYNEQFF
TRBJ2-3 TRBV7-9 . TRBD2 TGTGCCAGCAGCTCCCATCGTATAGCGGGAGAGGGCACAGATACGCAGTATTTT CASSSHRIAGEGTDTQYF
TRBJ2-3 TRBV3-1/TRBV3-2 . TRBD2 TGTGCCAGCAGCCCCAGGACTAGCGGGGGGACAGATACGCAGTATTTT CASSPRTSGGTDTQYF
TRBJ1-1 TRBV30 . TRBD1 TGTGCCTGGAGAAACAGGGGATTACACACTGAAGCTTTCTTT CAWRNRGLHTEAFF
TRBJ2-4 TRBV19 . TRBD2 TGTGCCAGTAGTATAACTCCAGCGGGGGGGCCGGCCAAAAACATTCAGTACTTC CASSITPAGGPAKNIQYF
TRBJ1-6 TRBV29-1 . . TGCAGCGTTGCCGTAACCCCAGGGGATTCACCCCTCCACTTT CSVAVTPGDSPLHF
TRBJ1-3 TRBV15 . . TGTGCCACCAGCAGGTATGGATCGGGCTCTGGAAACACCATATATTTT CATSRYGSGSGNTIYF
TRBJ1-1 TRBV10-1 . . TGCGCCAGCAGTGAGTCTGCAGGGCTGAACACTGAAGCTTTCTTT CASSESAGLNTEAFF
TRBJ2-7 TRBV18 . TRBD2 TGTGCCAGCTCGCCCAGCGGGGGGGCCAACGAGCAGTACTTC CASSPSGGANEQYF
TRBJ2-1 TRBV5-6 . TRBD2 TGTGCCAGCAGCATAACGGGGGGGAACAATGAGCAGTTCTTC CASSITGGNNEQFF
TRBJ2-3 TRBV18 . TRBD2 TGTGCCAGCTCACCGCTCGCCGGGGGGGCGCTGGCAGATACGCAGTATTTT CASSPLAGGALADTQYF
TRBJ1-1 TRBV28 . . TGTGCCAGCAGACGAGGAACTGAAGCTTTCTTT CASRRGTEAFF
TRBJ1-1 TRBV29-1 . . TGCAGCGTTGAAGGCTCAGGGGACCTCTTT CSVEGSGDLF
TRBJ2-2 TRBV11-3 . . TGTGCCAGCAGCTTAAGACAGCGGGAGCTGTTTTTT CASSLRQRELFF